This T cell receptor beta chain was observed in a study of shared clonotypes between healthy human individuals (dated by TCRdb to between 2020 and 2021). Turning to the overall study: The cohort comprised a couple of women and three men aged 18 to 49 years. For each donor, CD4 naive and CD4 memory were each run on three plates, CD8 naive on two plates, and CD8 memory on one plate. To estimate repertoire size and how much clonotypes are shared between individuals, the study performed deep sequencing of blood TCR repertoires from a handful of healthy adults. To increase sequencing depth and limit assay-specific biases, TCR repertoire library preparation and sequencing were carried out by different laboratories using diverse techniques. Between about 0.85 and 9.5 billion PBMCs per donor were obtained by leukapheresis. What the research found in general, with its limitations: Based on pairwise subsampling, the degree of clonotype sharing among donors was expected to be affected by sequencing depth. Larger estimated clonotype richness was generally found for naive subsets than for memory subsets. Even with the large sequencing depth, rarefaction of the sorted-subset datasets indicated that sequencing was incomplete. Sampling was restricted to blood, and TCR repertoires in tissue are likely to differ from TCR repertoires in blood. The small number of donors limited the genetic and exposure-history diversity represented. About 5% of naive CD4, 3.5% of naive CD8, around 2.3% of memory CD4, and roughly 0.4% of memory CD8 clonotypes were shared across a handful of donors. Compared with non-shared clonotypes, the clonotypes found in all four sorted-subset donors had higher generation probabilities.

Including cysteine and phenylalanine, the CDR3 has 18 amino acids. Just CDR3 DNA is preserved here, 54 bases in frame from base 1. Taken from the germline V gene (reference sequence), the CDR1 and CDR2 loops are SGHNT and YYREEE. The junction shows trimming of 0 bases on V and 5 bases on J, and the gene matches do not reach 16 bases of it. CD8 naive samples consisted of CD45RO-negative cells that were positively selected for CCR7, yielding a CD45RA+CCR7+ population without TemRA cells. The donors were healthy, HIV-negative adults with no recently reported acute infections or vaccinations. Every donor was a Caucasian adult residing in Nashville, Tennessee, USA. Blood was collected by leukapheresis, and PBMCs were isolated by Ficoll-Histopaque density gradient centrifugation and then cryopreserved in liquid nitrogen vapor phase. Analytical flow cytometry was used to check the purity and quantity of every magnetically sorted T cell population. Genomic DNA was isolated from each sorted fraction and quantified by UV absorbance on a Nanodrop 2000c.

A note on this clone: Its target antigen remains unknown. No per-base quality is available; no much larger clone lies one base away.

Using the deep immunoSEQ assay, multiplex PCR amplified TCR CDR3 regions from genomic DNA. Genomic DNA extracted from each cell subset was distributed evenly over all wells of several immunoSEQ 96-well plates, and each plate served as one replicate. For sorted subsets, each replicate PCR was loaded with around 200 ng genomic DNA, equivalent to 25,000 to 35,000 T cell genomes. The purified libraries were quantified using a Qubit 3.0 fluorometer, sized with a Bioanalyzer 2100, and then quantified again using the KAPA Library Quantification kit. Each immunoSEQ 96-well plate was sequenced on its own single-read 150-cycle Illumina NextSeq 550 flow cell. As for the authors' bioinformatics: Because the immunoSEQ output held only junctional sequences and lacked quality scores, the filtering could not match the filtering applied to full-length reads. To assign V/J genes and CDR3, sequences were annotated against IMGT germline references using PyIR, a Python wrapper for IgBLAST v1.9. Any read was removed if the V/J assignment was weak (E-value above 1e-6), the CDR3 was missing, or the read contained stop codons, out-of-frame junctions, or ambiguous translated residues. A V3J clonotype was defined by an identical inferred V gene, J gene, and CDR3 amino acid sequence. The percentage overlap between two repertoires was calculated by dividing the number of shared unique clonotypes by the size of the smaller repertoire. Richness of each repertoire was evaluated using RTK rarefaction, the Chao1 estimator, and Recon v2.1 estimates of unobserved clonotypes. OLGA was used to compute generation probabilities for all TCRbeta clonotypes that the gDNA method yielded from a handful of donors. In its TCRdb copy, this immuneACCESS table keeps in-frame sequences only and misses some clones. Where compared with another copy, unresolved V genes explain less than half of these, and the others have no known cause. The V and J calls and clone size are taken from that table; D and trimming were inferred from the DNA. A total of approximately 600,000 clones appear in this sample, 95% of them only once. Of the sample, approximately 0.12% falls within the top ten clones.

The chain joins TRBV5-4 to TRBJ1-1; TRBD1 aligns with 7 central bases. Sequenced material: naive CD8+ T cells sorted from blood. Sample cell subset or site, as interpreted from the label and publication: CD45RA+CCR7+. The TCR was taken from a woman aged 30 to 39 in good health. The CDR3 reads as follows: CASSLARRSRGPRTEAFF. The DNA reads as follows: TGTGCCAGCAGCTTGGCCCGCAGGTCAAGGGGGCCTCGAACTGAAGCTTTCTTT. Outside the CDR3, residues come from the reference TRBV5-4 and TRBJ1-1 proteins, so the full variable domain is: ETGVTQSPTHLIKTRGQQVTLRCSSQSGHNTVSWYQQALGQGPQFIFQYYREEENGRGNFPPRFSGLQFPNYSSELNVNALELDDSALYLCASSLARRSRGPRTEAFFGQGTRLTVV.